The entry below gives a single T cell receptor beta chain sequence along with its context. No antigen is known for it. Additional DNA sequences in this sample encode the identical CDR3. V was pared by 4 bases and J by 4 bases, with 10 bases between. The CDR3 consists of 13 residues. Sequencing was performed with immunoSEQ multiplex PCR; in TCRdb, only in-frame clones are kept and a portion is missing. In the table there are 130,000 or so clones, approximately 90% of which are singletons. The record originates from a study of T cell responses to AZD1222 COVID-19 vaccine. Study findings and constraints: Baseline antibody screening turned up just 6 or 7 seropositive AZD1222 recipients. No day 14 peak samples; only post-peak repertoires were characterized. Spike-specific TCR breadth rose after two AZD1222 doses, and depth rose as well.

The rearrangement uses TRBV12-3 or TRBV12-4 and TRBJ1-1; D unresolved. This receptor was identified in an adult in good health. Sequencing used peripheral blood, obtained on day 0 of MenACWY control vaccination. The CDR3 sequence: CASSSGPGTEAFF. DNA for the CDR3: TGTGCCAGCAGTTCCGGGCCTGGCACTGAAGCTTTCTTT.